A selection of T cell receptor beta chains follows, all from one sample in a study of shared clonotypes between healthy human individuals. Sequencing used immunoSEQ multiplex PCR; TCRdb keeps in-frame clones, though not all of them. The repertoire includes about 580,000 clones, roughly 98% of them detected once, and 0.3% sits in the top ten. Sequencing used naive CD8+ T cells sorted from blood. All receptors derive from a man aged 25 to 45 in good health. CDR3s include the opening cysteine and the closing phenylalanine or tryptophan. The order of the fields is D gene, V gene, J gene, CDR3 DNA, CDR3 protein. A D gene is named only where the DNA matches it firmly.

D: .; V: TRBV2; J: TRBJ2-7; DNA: TGTGCCAGCACCGGGAGCTCCTACGAGCAGTACTTC; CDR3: CASTGSSYEQYF
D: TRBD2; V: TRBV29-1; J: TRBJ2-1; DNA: TGCAGCGTTGACCCGGGACTAGCGGGAAACAATGAGCAGTTCTTC; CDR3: CSVDPGLAGNNEQFF
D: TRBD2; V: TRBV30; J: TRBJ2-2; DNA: TGTGCCTGGGCCCCGCTAGCGGGAGGCGGGGAGCTGTTTTTT; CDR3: CAWAPLAGGGELFF
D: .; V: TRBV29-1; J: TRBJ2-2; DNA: TGCAGCGTTGCGGCGGCAGGGGTCCTCACCGGGGAGCTGTTTTTT; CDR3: CSVAAAGVLTGELFF
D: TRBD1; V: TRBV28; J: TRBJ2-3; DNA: TGTGCCAGCAGGGCAGTTTTCCCGCCCACAGGGGAACAGGCTGCGCAGTATTTT; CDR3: CASRAVFPPTGEQAAQYF
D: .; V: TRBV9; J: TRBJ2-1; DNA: TGTGCCAGCAGCGAACGGGACGCCGGCGCCTACAATGAGCAGTTCTTC; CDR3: CASSERDAGAYNEQFF
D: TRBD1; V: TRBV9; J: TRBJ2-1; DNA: TGTGCCAGCAGCGTAGGGGGGACAGGGTTGGATGAGCAGTTCTTC; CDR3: CASSVGGTGLDEQFF
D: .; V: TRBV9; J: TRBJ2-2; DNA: TGTGCCAGCAGCACCCGGACAGTAAACACCGGGGAGCTGTTTTTT; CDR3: CASSTRTVNTGELFF
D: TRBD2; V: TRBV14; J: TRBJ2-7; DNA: TGTGCCAGCAGCCTAGCGGGAGAAACCTACGAGCAGTACTTC; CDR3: CASSLAGETYEQYF
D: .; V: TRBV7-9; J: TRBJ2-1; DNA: TGTGCCAGCAGCAACCGAGCGGGCAGCTCCTACAATGAGCAGTTCTTC; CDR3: CASSNRAGSSYNEQFF